This T cell receptor (beta chain) comes out of a study of PD-L1 blockade in urothelial cancer. Synthetic analogs of TCR templates were spiked into every PCR. Produced via immunoSEQ multiplex PCR; TCRdb's table is partial and in-frame only. The sample lists 45,000 to 60,000 clones, around nine tenths seen once, with approximately 7.7% in the top ten. This TCR was sampled from a man aged 60 to 69 with urothelial cancer. The source was PBMCs, collected around atezolizumab (anti-PD-L1) treatment.

The CDR3 DNA is TGTGCCAGCAGCTTGAGGTACAGGCCGAACACTGAAGCTTTCTTT. This translates into CASSLRYRPNTEAFF. The rearrangement uses TRBV27 and TRBJ1-1; TRBD1 might be the D (5 bases). Trimming cost V 6 bases and J 1 base, with 15 bases left between them. The CDR3 spans 15 residues. Per the germline V gene, CDR1 is MNHEY and CDR2 is SMNVEV (reference sequence).